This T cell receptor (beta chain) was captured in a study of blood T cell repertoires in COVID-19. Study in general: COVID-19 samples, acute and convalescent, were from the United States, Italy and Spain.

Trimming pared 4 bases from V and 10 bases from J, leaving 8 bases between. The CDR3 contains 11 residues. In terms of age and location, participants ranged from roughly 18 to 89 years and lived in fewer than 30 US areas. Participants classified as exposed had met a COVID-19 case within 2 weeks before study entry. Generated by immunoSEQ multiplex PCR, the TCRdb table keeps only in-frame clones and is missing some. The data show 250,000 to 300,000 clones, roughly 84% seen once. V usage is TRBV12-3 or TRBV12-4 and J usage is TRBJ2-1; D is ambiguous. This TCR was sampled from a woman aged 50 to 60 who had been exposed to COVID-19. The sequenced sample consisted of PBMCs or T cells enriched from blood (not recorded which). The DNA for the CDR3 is TGTGCCAGCAGTTCGTCCAGGGAGCAGTTCTTC. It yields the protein CASSSSREQFF.